There are a few counts of the clone carrying this T cell receptor (beta chain). The source of the sample is a study of naive and memory T cell subsets. A UMI-containing oligonucleotide was joined by 3' ligation to the TCR cDNA template. The germline CDR1 and CDR2 sequences are SGHVS and FQNEAQ. This CDR3 spans 15 amino acids. V dropped 3 bases and J dropped 6 bases, with 18 bases sitting between them. The SP2 primer and nested alpha and beta constant region primers amplified ligated cDNA in four rounds. TCRdb re-derived calls from the 5' RACE reads in MiXCR, one entry per CDR3 protein. The sample lists roughly 62,000 distinct CDR3 sequences; about 7.2% were seen once.

This chain joins TRBV7-8 and TRBJ2-7; D is unresolved. This sequence originates from a male donor in good health. The CDR3 DNA reads as TGTGCCAGCAGCTTCCTACAGAATACTTTCGGCGAGCAGTACTTC. Translation gives CASSFLQNTFGEQYF.